This is a list of T cell receptor beta chains from one sample in a study of shared clonotypes between healthy human individuals. Produced via immunoSEQ multiplex PCR; TCRdb's table is partial and in-frame only. The table lists more than 900,000 clones, 75% to 80% of them singletons. The sample consisted of memory CD4+ T cells from PBMCs. These receptors were collected from a man aged 18 to 29 in good health. Some clones in this sample may be carry-over from other donors' samples. The CDR3 runs from the conserved cysteine through the conserved F or W. Fields, in order: V gene, D gene, J gene, clone size, CDR3 protein, CDR3 DNA. A D gene is named only where the DNA matches it firmly. Only some rows state a clone size, as once, few, many or a class for expanded clones.

v_call: TRBV28; d_call: NA; j_call: TRBJ2-6; clone_size: NA; cdr3_aa: CASSRPGANVLTF; cdr3_nt: TGTGCCAGCAGCCGGCCTGGGGCCAACGTCCTGACTTTC
v_call: TRBV28; d_call: NA; j_call: TRBJ1-1; clone_size: NA; cdr3_aa: CASSLSPGVGEDTEAFF; cdr3_nt: TGTGCCAGCAGTTTATCCCCCGGTGTAGGGGAGGACACTGAAGCTTTCTTT
v_call: TRBV5-6; d_call: NA; j_call: TRBJ2-2; clone_size: NA; cdr3_aa: CASSASTGELFF; cdr3_nt: TGTGCCAGCAGCGCCTCCACCGGGGAGCTGTTTTTT
v_call: TRBV11-2; d_call: TRBD2; j_call: TRBJ2-4; clone_size: few; cdr3_aa: CASSILLAGGPKDIQYF; cdr3_nt: TGTGCCAGCAGCATTTTACTAGCGGGAGGACCTAAGGACATTCAGTACTTC
v_call: TRBV5-1; d_call: TRBD1; j_call: TRBJ2-1; clone_size: once; cdr3_aa: CASSYQGQGTYNEQFF; cdr3_nt: TGCGCCAGCAGCTACCAAGGACAGGGAACCTACAATGAGCAGTTCTTC
v_call: TRBV6-5; d_call: TRBD2; j_call: TRBJ2-3; clone_size: NA; cdr3_aa: CASKTSDTDTQYF; cdr3_nt: TGTGCCAGCAAAACTAGCGACACAGATACGCAGTATTTT
v_call: TRBV19; d_call: TRBD1; j_call: TRBJ2-3; clone_size: many; cdr3_aa: CASSARQGKTDTQYF; cdr3_nt: TGTGCCAGTAGTGCGAGACAGGGTAAGACAGATACGCAGTATTTT
v_call: TRBV18; d_call: TRBD1; j_call: TRBJ1-1; clone_size: NA; cdr3_aa: CASSLGTAENTEAFF; cdr3_nt: TGTGCCAGCTCACTCGGGACAGCGGAGAACACTGAAGCTTTCTTT
v_call: TRBV5-1; d_call: TRBD2; j_call: TRBJ2-5; clone_size: NA; cdr3_aa: CASSFLPLAGGLTETQYF; cdr3_nt: TGCGCCAGCAGCTTCCTGCCTTTAGCGGGAGGGTTGACCGAGACCCAGTACTTC
v_call: TRBV6-6; d_call: TRBD2; j_call: TRBJ2-3; clone_size: once; cdr3_aa: CASFALAAPSTDTQYF; cdr3_nt: TGTGCCAGCTTTGCACTAGCGGCGCCTAGCACAGATACGCAGTATTTT
v_call: TRBV7-9; d_call: TRBD1; j_call: TRBJ2-7; clone_size: NA; cdr3_aa: CASSLAGGGEQYF; cdr3_nt: TGTGCCAGCAGCTTAGCAGGGGGCGGCGAGCAGTACTTC
v_call: TRBV20-1; d_call: NA; j_call: TRBJ1-1; clone_size: few; cdr3_aa: CSARVGPGAFF; cdr3_nt: TGCAGTGCTAGAGTGGGGCCCGGAGCTTTCTTT
v_call: TRBV6-5; d_call: TRBD1; j_call: TRBJ1-1; clone_size: NA; cdr3_aa: CASTQGDDTEAFF; cdr3_nt: TGTGCCAGCACCCAGGGGGACGACACTGAAGCTTTCTTT
v_call: TRBV2; d_call: NA; j_call: TRBJ1-3; clone_size: NA; cdr3_aa: CASSEGQSSGNTIYF; cdr3_nt: TGTGCCAGCAGTGAAGGTCAGAGCTCTGGAAACACCATATATTTT
v_call: TRBV9; d_call: NA; j_call: TRBJ2-2; clone_size: NA; cdr3_aa: CASSVVAGAGELFF; cdr3_nt: TGTGCCAGCAGCGTAGTTGCCGGGGCCGGGGAGCTGTTTTTT
v_call: TRBV15; d_call: TRBD1; j_call: TRBJ1-2; clone_size: NA; cdr3_aa: CATSRGQGVFNYGYTF; cdr3_nt: TGTGCCACCAGCAGGGGACAGGGGGTGTTTAACTATGGCTACACCTTC
v_call: TRBV7-2; d_call: NA; j_call: TRBJ1-2; clone_size: NA; cdr3_aa: CASSLVGGIYGYTF; cdr3_nt: TGTGCCAGCAGCTTAGTGGGGGGGATCTATGGCTACACCTTC
v_call: TRBV19; d_call: NA; j_call: TRBJ1-5; clone_size: many; cdr3_aa: CASSLEVSQPQHF; cdr3_nt: TGTGCCAGTAGCCTCGAGGTTTCCCAGCCCCAGCATTTT
v_call: TRBV10-2; d_call: NA; j_call: TRBJ1-1; clone_size: NA; cdr3_aa: CASSGSRRQMGMNTEAFF; cdr3_nt: TGCGCCAGCAGTGGCTCCCGTAGGCAGATGGGCATGAACACTGAAGCTTTCTTT
v_call: TRBV28; d_call: NA; j_call: TRBJ2-1; clone_size: NA; cdr3_aa: CASSLLRSLSYNEQFF; cdr3_nt: TGTGCCAGCAGTTTACTTCGGAGTCTATCCTACAATGAGCAGTTCTTC
v_call: TRBV5-5; d_call: NA; j_call: TRBJ2-2; clone_size: NA; cdr3_aa: CASSPTGDGELFF; cdr3_nt: TGTGCCAGCAGCCCTACGGGGGACGGGGAGCTGTTTTTT
v_call: TRBV6-1; d_call: NA; j_call: TRBJ1-1; clone_size: NA; cdr3_aa: CASSEGPRSTEAFF; cdr3_nt: TGTGCCAGCAGTGAAGGCCCGCGGAGCACTGAAGCTTTCTTT
v_call: TRBV10-3; d_call: NA; j_call: TRBJ2-7; clone_size: NA; cdr3_aa: CAISEGGWSYEQYF; cdr3_nt: TGTGCCATCAGTGAAGGGGGATGGTCCTACGAGCAGTACTTC
v_call: TRBV14; d_call: NA; j_call: TRBJ1-2; clone_size: NA; cdr3_aa: CASSQGQFYGYTF; cdr3_nt: TGTGCCAGCAGCCAAGGACAGTTTTATGGCTACACCTTC
v_call: TRBV28; d_call: NA; j_call: TRBJ2-7; clone_size: NA; cdr3_aa: CASGRGGGRYEQYF; cdr3_nt: TGTGCCAGCGGAAGAGGTGGGGGACGCTACGAGCAGTACTTC
v_call: TRBV2; d_call: NA; j_call: TRBJ1-2; clone_size: NA; cdr3_aa: CASSDESRGYTF; cdr3_nt: TGTGCCAGCAGTGATGAGAGTCGCGGCTACACCTTC
v_call: TRBV9; d_call: NA; j_call: TRBJ2-3; clone_size: NA; cdr3_aa: CASSAPFPGGSSTDTQYF; cdr3_nt: TGTGCCAGCAGCGCGCCGTTTCCAGGAGGATCTAGCACAGATACGCAGTATTTT